Detailed here is one TCR beta chain. The antigen remains undetermined. The TCR cDNA carried a universal primer site and UMIs from 5'RACE template switching. TCRdb analysed the 5' RACE reads with MiXCR anew, one entry per CDR3 protein. The sample records some 240,000 distinct CDR3 sequences, roughly 4.8% being singletons. This record belongs to a study of T cells after yellow fever vaccination. Germline-derived CDR1 and CDR2 are DFQATT and SNEGSKA (reference sequence). The germline V and J ends were trimmed by 6 bases and 2 bases, with 15 bases remaining between them. The CDR3 is made up of 14 amino acids. Study outcomes and limitations: A weaker but faster secondary response was observed, peaking on day 5 versus 15.

This clonotype originated in a man younger than 30 who received the YFV17D yellow fever vaccine. The chain has TRBV20-1 and TRBJ2-3; D is possibly TRBD1 (6 bases). Source: CD4+ T cells sorted from PBMCs, taken on the day of the yellow fever booster vaccination. The CDR3 DNA is TGCAGTGCAAGGGACATACCCTTCACAGATACGCAGTATTTT. Translating it yields CSARDIPFTDTQYF.